The present TCR beta chain was sequenced within a study of cytomegalovirus exposure and HLA in healthy donors. Findings and limits, study-wide: Versus the approximately 720-donor mean, an Asian-associated ancestry cluster reportedly showed fewer N-insertions in a later analysis. In a later analysis, TCR beta V- and J-gene trimming showed a link to a missense DCLRE1C variant.

The CDR3 loop spans 15 amino acids. Trimming cost V 6 bases and J 1 base; bases outside gene matches: 6. Germline V lookup: CDR1 MNHEY, CDR2 SVGAGI. As regards this clone: The target antigen is unknown.

PCR used 60 Vbeta primers and 13 Jbeta primers. Using immunoSEQ multiplex PCR, the repertoire was profiled, and TCRdb retains in-frame clones only, with some absent. The sample lists about 78,000 clones; 70% to 85% were seen once. The rearrangement joins TRBV6-5 to TRBJ1-5; 7 nucleotides align to TRBD1. Sequenced material: PBMCs. The sequence was obtained from a woman in her fifties or sixties in good health and CMV-seronegative. The DNA for the CDR3 is TGTGCCAGCAGCCCTTTGACAGGGAGCAATCAGCCCCAGCATTTT. Encoded protein: CASSPLTGSNQPQHF.